One and the same sample provided the 9 T cell receptor beta chains below, sequenced in a study of blood T cell repertoires in COVID-19. The data were produced by immunoSEQ multiplex PCR, yet TCRdb's version contains in-frame clones alone and is incomplete. The table has fewer than 300,000 clones, more than 85% seen once; the top ten hold just under 9%. What was sequenced was PBMCs or T cells enriched from blood (not recorded which). Receptors originate from a man between 35 and 55 years old who had recovered from COVID-19.

The rearrangement links TRBV30 to TRBJ1-6, with D possibly matching TRBD1 (6 bases). The CDR3 spans 15 residues. Germline V gene data show CDR1 as GTSNPN and CDR2 as SVGIG (reference sequence). Deletions cut 2 bases from V and 7 bases from J, with 15 bases between. Here the CDR3 reads CAWSKKGGRNSPLHF. The CDR3 region has the DNA TGTGCCTGGAGTAAAAAAGGGGGAAGGAATTCACCCCTCCACTTT.

The V and J genes are TRBV9 and TRBJ1-2; possibly TRBD1 for D (6 bases). V was pared by 4 bases and J by 1 base, with 17 bases between. CDR3 length: 16 amino acids. The germline V gene has CDR1 SGDLS and CDR2 YYNGEE. The DNA for the CDR3 is TGTGCCAGCAGCCCGAGGGGGGGACAATTTAACTATGGCTACACCTTC. This gives the protein CASSPRGGQFNYGYTF.

The gene calls are TRBV6-5 and TRBJ1-4, with a possible D match to TRBD1 (6 bases). V lost 4 bases, J lost 0 bases, and 6 bases lay in between. The CDR3 has 14 amino acids. In germline, CDR1 is MNHEY, CDR2 SVGAGI. The CDR3, as DNA: TGTGCCAGCAGTTCAGGGGCAACTAATGAAAAACTGTTTTTT. Translated: CASSSGATNEKLFF.

V usage is TRBV3-1 (or the pseudogene TRBV3-2) and J usage is TRBJ2-3; 9 nucleotides line up with TRBD1. The germline gives CDR1 LGHDT, CDR2 YNNKEL (reference sequence). This CDR3 contains 18 residues. Trimming at V came to 1 base and at J to 4 bases, leaving 12 bases not matched to a gene. The CDR3 loop reads CASSQGLPDRGYADTQYF. CDR3 sequence (DNA): TGTGCCAGCAGCCAAGGATTGCCGGACAGGGGTTACGCAGATACGCAGTATTTT.

The chain uses TRBV10-3 and TRBJ2-1; TRBD2 matches 7 bases. Germline CDR1 and CDR2: ENHRY and SYGVKD. With 0 bases clipped from V and 8 bases from J, the junction kept 10 bases outside the gene matches. The CDR3 is 16 residues long. CDR3 coding DNA: TGTGCCATCAGTGAGTCTGGCGGGGGACCCTGGGATGAGCAGTTCTTC. Protein: CAISESGGGPWDEQFF.

The sample holds many counts of this clone. The V gene is TRBV15, the J gene TRBJ1-2; D unclear. With 0 bases removed from V and 4 bases from J, the gap between germline ends came to 12 bases. Germline loops: CDR1 LNHNV, CDR2 YYDKDF (reference sequence). This CDR3 has 15 amino acids. The DNA for the CDR3 is TGTGCCACCAGCAGAGATGGCAGGAGCGGCTATGGCTACACCTTC. Protein product: CATSRDGRSGYGYTF.

This rearrangement joins TRBV11-2 to TRBJ2-4; tentatively, D is TRBD2 (6 bases). Germline V gives CDR1 SGHAT, CDR2 FQNNGV. V was cut by 0 bases and J by 6 bases, with 12 bases left in between. The CDR3 totals 15 residues. Here the CDR3 reads CASSLDFPAGNIQYF. The CDR3 coding sequence is TGTGCCAGCAGCTTAGATTTTCCAGCGGGAAACATTCAGTACTTC. Using reference TRBV11-2 and TRBJ2-4 for the parts outside the CDR3, the full variable domain is EAGVAQSPRYKIIEKRQSVAFWCNPISGHATLYWYQQILGQGPKLLIQFQNNGVVDDSQLPKDRFSAERLKGVDSTLKIQPAKLEDSAVYLCASSLDFPAGNIQYFGAGTRLSVL.

The chain employs TRBV6-5 and TRBJ2-3, with 13 bases matching TRBD2. V lost 6 bases, J lost 8 bases, and 8 bases stayed unmatched. There are 15 residues in the CDR3. Germline CDR1 is MNHEY and CDR2 is SVGAGI. The CDR3 DNA sequence: TGTGCCAGCAGCCCAGGACTAGCGGGAGCTGGTACGCAGTATTTT. Its translation is CASSPGLAGAGTQYF.

The V gene is TRBV5-6, the J gene TRBJ1-5, with D uncertain. The V and J ends lost 4 bases and 6 bases respectively, with 11 bases between them. Looked up from germline, CDR1 is SGHDT and CDR2 is YYEEEE. The CDR3 has 13 amino acids. CDR3 in amino acids: CASSRGLFQPQHF. The CDR3 DNA reads TGTGCCAGCAGCAGAGGTCTATTTCAGCCCCAGCATTTT.